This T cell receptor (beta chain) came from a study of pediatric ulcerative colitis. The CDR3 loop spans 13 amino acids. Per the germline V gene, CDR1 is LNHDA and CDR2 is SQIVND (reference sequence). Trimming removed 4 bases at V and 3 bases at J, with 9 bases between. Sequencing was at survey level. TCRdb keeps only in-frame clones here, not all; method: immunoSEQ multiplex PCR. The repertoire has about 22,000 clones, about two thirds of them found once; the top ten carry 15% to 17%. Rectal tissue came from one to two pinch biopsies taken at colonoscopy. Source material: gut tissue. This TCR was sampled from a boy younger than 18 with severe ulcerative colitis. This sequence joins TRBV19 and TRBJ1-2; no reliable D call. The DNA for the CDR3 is TGTGCCAGTAGTAAATGGCAATACTATGGCTACACCTTC. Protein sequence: CASSKWQYYGYTF.